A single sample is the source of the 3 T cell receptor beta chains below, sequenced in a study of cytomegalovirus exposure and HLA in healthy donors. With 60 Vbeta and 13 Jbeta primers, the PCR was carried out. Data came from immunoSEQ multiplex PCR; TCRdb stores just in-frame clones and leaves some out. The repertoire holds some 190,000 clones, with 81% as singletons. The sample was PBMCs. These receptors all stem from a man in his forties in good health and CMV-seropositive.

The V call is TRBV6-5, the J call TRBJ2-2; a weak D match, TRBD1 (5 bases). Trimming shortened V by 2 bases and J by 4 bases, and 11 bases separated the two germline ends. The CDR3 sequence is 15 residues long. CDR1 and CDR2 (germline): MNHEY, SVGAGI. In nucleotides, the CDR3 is TGTGCCAGCAGTTACCAGGGAAGGGGCACCGGGGAGCTGTTTTTT. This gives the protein CASSYQGRGTGELFF.

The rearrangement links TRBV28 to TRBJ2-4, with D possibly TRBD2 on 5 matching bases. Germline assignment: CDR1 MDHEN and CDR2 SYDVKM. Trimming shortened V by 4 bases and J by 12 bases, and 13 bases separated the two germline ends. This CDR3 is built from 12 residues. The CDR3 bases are TGTGCCAGCAGTTCTGGGAGAACTGGTCAGTACTTC. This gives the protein CASSSGRTGQYF.

For the CDR3, the DNA is TGTGCCAGCAGCACCTCGACAGGGGGGTTCACTGAAGCTTTCTTT. This codes for CASSTSTGGFTEAFF. The chain carries TRBV7-8 and TRBJ1-1, with 9 bases fitting TRBD1. The CDR3 is 15 residues long. J was trimmed by 4 bases and V by 5 bases; bases with no gene match: 8. CDR1 is SGHVS and CDR2 is FQNEAQ in the germline V gene.